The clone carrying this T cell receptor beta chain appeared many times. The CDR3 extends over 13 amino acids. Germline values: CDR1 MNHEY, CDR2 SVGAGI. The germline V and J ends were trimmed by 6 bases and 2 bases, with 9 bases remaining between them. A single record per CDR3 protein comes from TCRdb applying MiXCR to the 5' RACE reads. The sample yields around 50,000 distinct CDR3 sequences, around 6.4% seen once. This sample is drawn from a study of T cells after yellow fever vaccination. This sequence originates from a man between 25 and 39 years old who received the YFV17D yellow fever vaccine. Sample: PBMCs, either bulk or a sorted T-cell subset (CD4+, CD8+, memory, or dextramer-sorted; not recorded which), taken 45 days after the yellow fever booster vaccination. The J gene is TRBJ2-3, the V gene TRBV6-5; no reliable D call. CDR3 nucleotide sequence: TGTGCCAGCAGGGGGATGATCACAGATACGCAGTATTTT. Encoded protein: CASRGMITDTQYF.